The present T cell receptor beta chain was sequenced within a study of Ad26.COV2.S vaccination and SARS-CoV-2 variants. Study background: Once, or twice with 56 days between doses, Ad26.COV2.S was given intramuscularly.

Overall study results and limits: Researchers reported similar non-spike TCR breadth in vaccine and placebo recipients. It was reported that spike-specific CD8+ and CD4+ T cell responses were substantially broad after vaccination.

TCRdb's table, derived via immunoSEQ multiplex PCR, lists solely in-frame clones and lacks some. The data show about 480,000 clones, with around nine tenths seen just once and around 13% held by the top ten. For this clone: Its matching antigen is unknown.

The CDR3 runs 16 residues. Germline V gene lookup returns CDR1 SGHVS and CDR2 FQNEAQ. V shed 5 bases, J shed 4 bases, and the junction held 4 bases outside the gene matches. The sample's treatment: roughly 18 received Ad26.COV2.S at low or high dose, single or two shots; several received placebo; per-sample allocation not given. Each sample was drawn 63 days after the first injection (of vaccine or placebo). This TCR was recovered from a person aged 18-60 years who received the Ad26.COV2.S COVID-19 vaccine or a placebo. The genes are TRBV7-8 and TRBJ2-1; 14 bases agree with TRBD2. Specimen: peripheral blood, collected in a trial of Ad26.COV2.S vaccine versus placebo. The CDR3 sequence is CASSLGTSGRYNEQFF. The CDR3 region has the DNA TGTGCCAGCAGCCTAGGGACTAGCGGGAGATACAATGAGCAGTTCTTC.